This TCR beta chain came from a study of CDR3 diversity in severe acne. The CDR3 has 11 residues. Germline V gives CDR1 DFQATT, CDR2 SNEGSKA (reference sequence). V lost 3 bases and J 7 bases, leaving 7 bases between the germline ends. TCRdb re-derived calls from the PCR reads in MiXCR, one entry per CDR3 protein. The sample records more than 85,000 distinct CDR3 sequences, 51% being singletons. Sequencing input: blood. This chain joins TRBV20-1 and TRBJ1-5; no reliable D call. The sequence was obtained from a male donor with acne. CDR3 amino acids: CSASGVQPQHF. The CDR3 DNA reads as TGCAGTGCTAGTGGGGTGCAGCCCCAGCATTTT.